Listed below are T cell receptor beta chains from one sample, sequenced in a study of identical twins. TCRdb re-called the 5' RACE reads with MiXCR, one entry per CDR3 protein. This table holds approximately 620,000 distinct CDR3 sequences, over 8.5% found once. The sample was also reused in another study, on yellow fever vaccine responses in identical twins.

Sample: PBMCs. These receptors all come from a young woman in good health. CDR3s include the opening cysteine and the closing phenylalanine or tryptophan. The D gene is left open where the match is weak. The listing skips clone size in some rows; elsewhere it reads once, few, many or a size class.

j_gene: TRBJ1-1
abundance: many
d_gene: TRBD1
v_gene: TRBV27
CDR3nt: TGTGCCAGCAGGATAGACAGGGAGGATCGCACTGAAGCTTTCTTT
CDR3aa: CASRIDREDRTEAFF

j_gene: TRBJ2-1
abundance: few
d_gene: .
v_gene: TRBV7-8
CDR3nt: TGTGCCAGCAGCTTATCCGGGACCCCCAATGAGCAGTTCTTC
CDR3aa: CASSLSGTPNEQFF

j_gene: TRBJ1-6
abundance: few
d_gene: TRBD1
v_gene: TRBV6-1
CDR3nt: TGTGCCAGCAGTGGCCAGGGGGAGAATTCACCCCTCCACTTT
CDR3aa: CASSGQGENSPLHF

j_gene: TRBJ2-3
abundance: many
d_gene: .
v_gene: TRBV5-1
CDR3nt: TGTGCCAGCAGTTTGGTGCCCTCCACAGATACGCAGTATTTT
CDR3aa: CASSLVPSTDTQYF

j_gene: TRBJ2-2
abundance: many
d_gene: TRBD1
v_gene: TRBV10-3
CDR3nt: TGTGCCATCACCAGACAGGGGACTGCGAACACCGGGGAGCTGTTTTTT
CDR3aa: CAITRQGTANTGELFF

j_gene: TRBJ2-3
abundance: .
d_gene: TRBD2
v_gene: TRBV20-1
CDR3nt: TGCAGTGCACTCCTAGCGGGAAGTATAGGAGATACGCAGTATTTT
CDR3aa: CSALLAGSIGDTQYF

j_gene: TRBJ2-5
abundance: .
d_gene: .
v_gene: TRBV27
CDR3nt: TGTGCCACGCGGGGCGCCCTCGAAGAGACCCAGTACTTC
CDR3aa: CATRGALEETQYF

j_gene: TRBJ2-2
abundance: few
d_gene: .
v_gene: TRBV4-2
CDR3nt: TGTGCCAGCAGCCCTTATTTAACCCAGAGCACCGGGGAGCTGTTTTTT
CDR3aa: CASSPYLTQSTGELFF

j_gene: TRBJ2-7
abundance: .
d_gene: .
v_gene: TRBV15
CDR3nt: TGTGCCACCAGCAGAGCCCCGAGCTACTACGAGCAGTACTTC
CDR3aa: CATSRAPSYYEQYF

j_gene: TRBJ2-5
abundance: few
d_gene: .
v_gene: TRBV6-2/TRBV6-3
CDR3nt: TGTGCCAGCAGTTACCACCGGGACACAGGAGAGACCCAGTACTTC
CDR3aa: CASSYHRDTGETQYF

j_gene: TRBJ2-3
abundance: few
d_gene: .
v_gene: TRBV20-1
CDR3nt: TGCAGTGCCGCTAGAGGCCTTGGGATAGCGGAGAGCACAGATACGCAGTATTTT
CDR3aa: CSAARGLGIAESTDTQYF

j_gene: TRBJ2-7
abundance: few
d_gene: TRBD1
v_gene: TRBV29-1
CDR3nt: TGCAGCGTTGAATTCCCCGACAGGGCTAGGGGCGAGCAGTACTTC
CDR3aa: CSVEFPDRARGEQYF

j_gene: TRBJ2-7
abundance: few
d_gene: .
v_gene: TRBV3-1
CDR3nt: TGTGCCAGCAGCCCACCTTTCTCAGGGGGGGCCGGTGAGCAGTACTTC
CDR3aa: CASSPPFSGGAGEQYF

j_gene: TRBJ2-1
abundance: once
d_gene: TRBD2
v_gene: TRBV20-1
CDR3nt: TGCAGTGCTAGAGATGGGGCTAGCGGGAAGAATGAGCAGTTCTTC
CDR3aa: CSARDGASGKNEQFF

j_gene: TRBJ1-5
abundance: many
d_gene: .
v_gene: TRBV6-5
CDR3nt: TGTGCCAGCAGTTACCAGGGCGGGGGACTCGGGCCCCAGCATTTT
CDR3aa: CASSYQGGGLGPQHF

j_gene: TRBJ2-5
abundance: .
d_gene: TRBD2
v_gene: TRBV15
CDR3nt: TGTGCCACCAAAACCATAGCGGGAGACGAGACCCAGTACTTC
CDR3aa: CATKTIAGDETQYF

j_gene: TRBJ1-5
abundance: many
d_gene: .
v_gene: TRBV20-1
CDR3nt: TGCAGTGCTAGAGCCCCCCTGGTGGGTCAGCCCCAGCATTTT
CDR3aa: CSARAPLVGQPQHF

j_gene: TRBJ2-1
abundance: few
d_gene: .
v_gene: TRBV29-1
CDR3nt: TGCAGCGTTGGACTTTTGAGCTCCTACAATGAGCAGTTCTTC
CDR3aa: CSVGLLSSYNEQFF

j_gene: TRBJ2-7
abundance: few
d_gene: .
v_gene: TRBV3-1
CDR3nt: TGTGCCAGCAGCCAAGGAGGCGTTACCTACGAGCAGTACTTC
CDR3aa: CASSQGGVTYEQYF

j_gene: TRBJ1-5
abundance: many
d_gene: .
v_gene: TRBV12-3/TRBV12-4
CDR3nt: TGTGCCAGCAACCCCGGCCCGGGGCATGTTCAGCCCCAGCATTTT
CDR3aa: CASNPGPGHVQPQHF

j_gene: TRBJ2-3
abundance: many
d_gene: TRBD2
v_gene: TRBV4-2
CDR3nt: TGTGCCAGCACCCATGCCGGCGGGGGGGGATCAGATACGCAGTATTTT
CDR3aa: CASTHAGGGGSDTQYF

j_gene: TRBJ2-6
abundance: .
d_gene: .
v_gene: TRBV20-1
CDR3nt: TGCAGTCCTGCCGGGGGGGCCAACGTCCTGACTTTC
CDR3aa: CSPAGGANVLTF

j_gene: TRBJ1-1
abundance: few
d_gene: .
v_gene: TRBV18
CDR3nt: TGTGCCAGCTCACCCAGTGGCCGTATGACTGAAGCTTTCTTT
CDR3aa: CASSPSGRMTEAFF

j_gene: TRBJ2-1
abundance: many
d_gene: .
v_gene: TRBV3-1
CDR3nt: TGTGCCAGCAGCCAAGAAAGACCGTACAATGAGCAGTTCTTC
CDR3aa: CASSQERPYNEQFF

j_gene: TRBJ2-5
abundance: few
d_gene: .
v_gene: TRBV29-1
CDR3nt: TGCAGCGTTGAGAGACAGGTGGGGCAAGAGACCCAGTACTTC
CDR3aa: CSVERQVGQETQYF

j_gene: TRBJ2-1
abundance: .
d_gene: TRBD2
v_gene: TRBV12-3/TRBV12-4
CDR3nt: TGTGCCACCAGTTTTTTAGCGGGAGGAAATCGGGGAGCCTACAATGAGCAGTTCTTC
CDR3aa: CATSFLAGGNRGAYNEQFF

j_gene: TRBJ2-1
abundance: few
d_gene: TRBD2
v_gene: TRBV7-2
CDR3nt: TGTGCCAGCAGCTTAGGTGGGACTAGGGTCCGCCATGAGCAGTTCTTC
CDR3aa: CASSLGGTRVRHEQFF

j_gene: TRBJ2-3
abundance: few
d_gene: TRBD2
v_gene: TRBV7-2
CDR3nt: TGTGCCTGGGGGACTAGCCTCCCTACGCAGTATTTT
CDR3aa: CAWGTSLPTQYF

j_gene: TRBJ2-7
abundance: few
d_gene: .
v_gene: TRBV10-3
CDR3nt: TGTGCCATCGGCCTCAAGGACGAGCAGTACTTC
CDR3aa: CAIGLKDEQYF

j_gene: TRBJ2-7
abundance: many
d_gene: .
v_gene: TRBV4-2
CDR3nt: TGTGCCAGCAGCCAAGAGCGGGACAGCTCCTACGAGCAGTACTTC
CDR3aa: CASSQERDSSYEQYF

j_gene: TRBJ2-6
abundance: few
d_gene: .
v_gene: TRBV6-2/TRBV6-3
CDR3nt: TGTGCCAGCAGTTATCATCCAATCAGGGGAAGTGGGGCCAACGTCCTGACTTTC
CDR3aa: CASSYHPIRGSGANVLTF

j_gene: TRBJ2-1
abundance: many
d_gene: .
v_gene: TRBV24-1
CDR3nt: TGTGCCACCAGTGATTTTGCGGGACATCCCTACAATGAGCAGTTCTTC
CDR3aa: CATSDFAGHPYNEQFF

j_gene: TRBJ1-1
abundance: few
d_gene: .
v_gene: TRBV12-3/TRBV12-4
CDR3nt: TGTGCTTCTGGATTAATGAACACTGAAGCTTTCTTT
CDR3aa: CASGLMNTEAFF

j_gene: TRBJ2-2
abundance: many
d_gene: .
v_gene: TRBV20-1
CDR3nt: TGCAGTGCTAGTCCTACTACTAGATACACCGGGGAGCTGTTTTTT
CDR3aa: CSASPTTRYTGELFF

j_gene: TRBJ2-7
abundance: many
d_gene: .
v_gene: TRBV24-1
CDR3nt: TGTGCCACCAGTGACCCGGACACCTACGAGCAGTACTTC
CDR3aa: CATSDPDTYEQYF

j_gene: TRBJ2-2
abundance: many
d_gene: .
v_gene: TRBV5-1
CDR3nt: TGCGCCAGCAGCTTGGGAACAGGGCCCGGGGAGCTGTTTTTT
CDR3aa: CASSLGTGPGELFF

j_gene: TRBJ2-7
abundance: .
d_gene: .
v_gene: TRBV20-1
CDR3nt: TGCAGTGCTAGAGATCAGAGAGGGGACCACGAGCAGTACTTC
CDR3aa: CSARDQRGDHEQYF

j_gene: TRBJ1-2
abundance: few
d_gene: TRBD1
v_gene: TRBV7-9
CDR3nt: TGTGCCAGCAGCTTAGGCACAGGGGAGATTGATGGCTACACCTTC
CDR3aa: CASSLGTGEIDGYTF

j_gene: TRBJ2-7
abundance: few
d_gene: .
v_gene: TRBV4-3
CDR3nt: TGCGCCAGCAGCCAAGTAAGCTCTAGCTCGTTCTACGAGCAGTACTTC
CDR3aa: CASSQVSSSSFYEQYF

j_gene: TRBJ2-7
abundance: few
d_gene: TRBD2
v_gene: TRBV6-1
CDR3nt: TGTGCCAGCAGAAAGACTAGCGAGGGTAAGGAGCAGTACTTC
CDR3aa: CASRKTSEGKEQYF

j_gene: TRBJ2-7
abundance: .
d_gene: .
v_gene: TRBV7-8
CDR3nt: TGTGCCAGCAGCCCACAGGCAGCCGTCAACTACGAGCAGTACTTC
CDR3aa: CASSPQAAVNYEQYF

j_gene: TRBJ2-7
abundance: many
d_gene: TRBD1
v_gene: TRBV20-1
CDR3nt: TGCAGTGCTAGAGTGGGACAGGCTACCTACGATAAGCAGTACTTC
CDR3aa: CSARVGQATYDKQYF

j_gene: TRBJ1-3
abundance: few
d_gene: .
v_gene: TRBV6-5
CDR3nt: TGTGCCAGCAGGGTCCGAAACACCATATATTTT
CDR3aa: CASRVRNTIYF

j_gene: TRBJ2-5
abundance: few
d_gene: TRBD2
v_gene: TRBV3-1
CDR3nt: TGTGCCAGCAGCCAAGAGCTTTTCAGGGGATCTGGACTAGCGGGACGGGAAGAGACCCAGTACTTC
CDR3aa: CASSQELFRGSGLAGREETQYF

j_gene: TRBJ1-5
abundance: .
d_gene: TRBD1
v_gene: TRBV7-9
CDR3nt: TGTGCCAGCAGCCCCACAGGGGGCCATCAGCCCCAGCATTTT
CDR3aa: CASSPTGGHQPQHF